The entry below describes one T cell receptor beta chain. The sample belongs to a study of long-term antiretroviral therapy in people with HIV. CDR1 is SGDLS, CDR2 YYNGEE, per germline. The CDR3 contains 16 residues. The V end was cut by 0 bases, the J end by 2 bases, with 14 bases between. Version v3.0 of the immunoSEQ assay ran at survey level. TCRdb keeps only in-frame clones here, not all; method: immunoSEQ multiplex PCR. The table records approximately 15,000 clones, around 74% of them present only once. The chain is built from TRBV9 and TRBJ2-5; D ambiguous. The sample was unsorted PBMCs, taken 2.1 to 2.2 years before starting antiretroviral therapy. The source of this sequence is a man aged 25 to 45 with HIV. The CDR3 loop reads CASSVVRKQTQETQYF. The CDR3 region has the DNA TGTGCCAGCAGCGTAGTTCGTAAGCAGACACAAGAGACCCAGTACTTC. The full variable domain, its missing parts supplied by reference TRBV9 and TRBJ2-5, is DSGVTQTPKHLITATGQRVTLRCSPRSGDLSVYWYQQSLDQGLQFLIQYYNGEERAKGNILERFSAQQFPDLHSELNLSSLELGDSALYFCASSVVRKQTQETQYFGPGTRLLVL.